A single sample gave rise to the 13 T cell receptor beta chains below, sequenced in a study of metastatic and nonmetastatic thyroid tumors. Every patient was untreated before thyroid surgery. Via MiXCR, TCRdb re-called the PCR reads. In the table there are under 15,000 clones, 20% to 25% of which are singletons. Sequencing was performed on blood. The receptor source for this set is a female donor with papillary thyroid cancer or a benign thyroid nodule (not recorded which). Some clones in this sample may be carry-over from other donors' samples.

In regard to this clone: At one end the junction does not follow the germline gene, possibly because of a read error. The chain uses TRBV5-5 and TRBJ1-2; D gene ambiguous. Germline V lookup: CDR1 SGHKS, CDR2 YYEKEE (reference sequence). CDR3 size: 14 residues. The CDR3 loop reads CASGLSMDPRGYTF. CDR3 nucleotides: TGTGCCAGCGGCTTGTCCATGGACCCTAGGGGCTACACCTTC.

This clone was seen at least ten times. A junction boundary mismatches the germline segment, possibly from a read error. J is TRBJ2-1 and V is TRBV7-7; 10 positions agree with TRBD1. This CDR3 is 17 amino acids long. Germline CDR1 is SSHAT and CDR2 is FNYEAQ (reference sequence). CDR3 residues: CASSPYAGQGQGNEQFF. CDR3 coding DNA: TGTGCTAGCAGCCCATACGCGGGACAGGGGCAGGGCAATGAGCAGTTCTTC.

This clone was counted a few times. The chain joins TRBV6-1 to TRBJ1-1; 9 nucleotides agree with TRBD1. Losses at the gene ends were 6 bases for V and 7 bases for J; bases not matched to a gene: 12. The germline CDR1 and CDR2 sequences are MNHNS and SASEGT. The CDR3 sequence is 15 residues long. CDR3 in DNA: TGTGCCAGCAGCCGACATGACAGGGGGGATCATGAAGCTTTCTTT. Its protein product is CASSRHDRGDHEAFF.

At least ten counts were recorded for this clone. J is TRBJ2-1 and V is TRBV20-1, with 9 bases that match TRBD2. Unmatched junction bases numbered 9, after V lost 2 bases and J lost 7 bases. This CDR3 comprises 15 residues. Germline V gives CDR1 DFQATT, CDR2 SNEGSKA (reference sequence). CDR3 sequence (DNA): TGCAGTGCTAGATCGCGGGGGGGTAGCGTGAATGAGCAGTTCTTC. This gives the protein CSARSRGGSVNEQFF.

V usage is TRBV7-9 and J usage is TRBJ2-5, with D possibly TRBD2 on 7 matching bases. The CDR3 sequence is 15 residues long. Germline V lookup: CDR1 SEHNR, CDR2 FQNEAQ (reference sequence). V lost 8 bases and J 10 bases, leaving 26 bases between the germline ends. CDR3 nucleotide sequence: TGTGCCAGCTCAAGAGGGGAGAGGGGGGGAAAGAACCAGTACTTC. This encodes CASSRGERGGKNQYF.

This clone was detected many times. The rearrangement links TRBV24-1 to TRBJ2-3, with TRBD2 matching 8 bases. The germline V gene has CDR1 KGHDR and CDR2 SFDVKD. The CDR3 covers 16 residues. V lost 2 bases to trimming and J lost 4 bases; unmatched junction nucleotides: 7. The CDR3 DNA reads TGTGCCACCAGTGATTCGCGAGCGGGAGAAGCAGATACGCAGTATTTT. Amino acids: CATSDSRAGEADTQYF.

The V and J genes are TRBV12-5 and TRBJ1-1; TRBD1 aligns across 9 bases. This CDR3 has 15 residues. In germline, CDR1 is LGHNT, CDR2 FRNRAP. Trimming took 5 bases from V and 1 from J; bases not matched to a gene: 5. CDR3 in DNA: TGTGCTAGTGGTCCTGGGACAGGGACGAACACTGAAGCTTTCTTT. Its translation is CASGPGTGTNTEAFF. The whole variable domain, filled in from reference TRBV12-5 and TRBJ1-1, reads DARVTQTPRHKVTEMGQEVTMRCQPILGHNTVFWYRQTMMQGLELLAYFRNRAPLDDSGMPKDRFSAEMPDATLATLKIQPSEPRDSAVYFCASGPGTGTNTEAFFGQGTRLTVV.

The chain has TRBV20-1 and TRBJ2-5; D may be TRBD1 (6 bases). Germline V gene lookup returns CDR1 DFQATT and CDR2 SNEGSKA (reference sequence). This CDR3 has 13 amino acids. The CDR3 DNA follows: TGCGGTTCCAGCCGAGGGGGTGGGGAGACCCAGTACTTC. The encoded protein is CGSSRGGGETQYF.

This clone is labeled medium-sized (0.01 to 0.1%). The DNA of the CDR3 is TGTGCCAGCGGTCGGACAGGGAGTGTGGCCGGGGAGCTGTTTTTT. The encoded protein is CASGRTGSVAGELFF. The rearrangement uses TRBV27 and TRBJ2-2, with 8 bases matching TRBD1. Trimming at V came to 8 bases and at J to 6 bases, leaving 11 bases not matched to a gene. The germline V gene has CDR1 MNHEY and CDR2 SMNVEV (reference sequence). The CDR3 runs to 15 residues.

The genes are TRBV18 and TRBJ2-1, with 8 nucleotides matching TRBD2. V shed 0 bases and J 8 bases; nucleotides not matched to a gene: 6. The CDR3 spans 15 residues. From germline, CDR1 is KGHSH and CDR2 LQKENI. As DNA, the CDR3 is TGTGCCAGCTCACCACCCAGCGGGAGTTGGCATGAGCAGTTCTTC. As protein: CASSPPSGSWHEQFF.

J is TRBJ2-7 and V is TRBV20-1; the match to TRBD1 covers 7 bases. This CDR3 region has 15 residues. CDR1 is DFQATT, CDR2 SNEGSKA, per germline (reference sequence). Trimming at V came to 4 bases and at J to 5 bases, leaving 14 bases not matched to a gene. For the CDR3, the DNA is TGCAGTGCTACCGACACCCGGACAGGCACACACGAGCAGTACTTC. Translation gives CSATDTRTGTHEQYF.

As to this clone: A much larger clone sits a single nucleotide away, making a read error possible. This chain uses TRBV20-1 with TRBJ2-1, with D perhaps matching TRBD1 or TRBD2 (5 bases each). The V gene's germline CDR1 is DFQATT and CDR2 SNEGSKA (reference sequence). CDR3 length: 10 residues. V was cut by 3 bases and J by 15 bases, with 12 bases left in between. The DNA of the CDR3 is TGCAGTGCTAGGAGGGTAGGGGTGTTCTTC. This translates into CSARRVGVFF.

To note about this clone: At one of its ends the junction is not consistent with the germline gene, which may arise from a read error. This rearrangement joins TRBV11-1 to TRBJ2-1; D remains ambiguous. The CDR3 consists of 17 residues. Germline V lookup: CDR1 SGHAT, CDR2 FQDESV (reference sequence). The CDR3 nucleotides are TGTGCCAGAAGCTTAGCTGGGGAATCCCCTGCCTACAATGAGCAGTTCTTC. Its translation is CARSLAGESPAYNEQFF.